This T cell receptor (beta chain) was identified in a study of PD-1 blockade in classical Hodgkin lymphoma. Autologous stem cell transplantation was followed by relapse in every patient, and brentuximab vedotin exposure varied. TCRdb keeps only in-frame clones here, not all; method: immunoSEQ multiplex PCR. The sample has 40,000 to 45,000 clones; 60% to 85% are singletons. Germline lookup yields CDR1 MDHEN and CDR2 SYDVKM. The CDR3 contains 18 residues. V shed 5 bases and J 5 bases; nucleotides not matched to a gene: 15. The clonotype comes from a human donor with classical Hodgkin lymphoma. This specimen consisted of peripheral blood mononuclear cells (PBMCs), obtained at baseline. The J gene is TRBJ2-3, the V gene TRBV28, with 11 bases matching TRBD2. CDR3 nucleotide sequence: TGTGCCAGCAGTAAAGGGGCTAGCGGGAGGCGGTCCCAAGATACGCAGTATTTT. Translated, it gives CASSKGASGRRSQDTQYF.